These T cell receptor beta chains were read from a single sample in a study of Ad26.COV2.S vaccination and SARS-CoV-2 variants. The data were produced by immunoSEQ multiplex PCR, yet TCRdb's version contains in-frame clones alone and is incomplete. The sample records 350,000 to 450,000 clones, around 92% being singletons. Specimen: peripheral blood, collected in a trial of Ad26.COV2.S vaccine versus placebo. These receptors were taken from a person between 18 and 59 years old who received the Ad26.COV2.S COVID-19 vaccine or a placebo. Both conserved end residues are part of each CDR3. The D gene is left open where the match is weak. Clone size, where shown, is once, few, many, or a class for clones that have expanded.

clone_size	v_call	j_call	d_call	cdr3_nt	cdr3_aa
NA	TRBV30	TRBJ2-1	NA	TGTGCCTGGAGTGTAACGGACAGAATCTCCTACAATGAGCAGTTCTTC	CAWSVTDRISYNEQFF
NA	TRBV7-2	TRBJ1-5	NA	TGTGCCAGCAGCGACACCCGGGACGGGGGGTCGCCCCAGCATTTT	CASSDTRDGGSPQHF
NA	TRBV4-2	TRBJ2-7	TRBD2	TGTGCCAGCAGCCAAGATAATCTAGCGGGGGGCCTGTCCTACGAGCAGTACTTC	CASSQDNLAGGLSYEQYF
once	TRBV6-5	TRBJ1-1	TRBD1	TGTGCCAGCAGTAAAACCACAGGGGTGAACACTGAAGCTTTCTTT	CASSKTTGVNTEAFF
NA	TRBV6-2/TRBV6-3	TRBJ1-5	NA	TGTGCCAGCAGTTTACGGAAAACAGGTTTACTTAGCAATCAGCCCCAGCATTTT	CASSLRKTGLLSNQPQHF
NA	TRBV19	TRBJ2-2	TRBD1	TGTGCCAGTAGTCCCGGACAGGGTTCGGGCACCGGGGAGCTGTTTTTT	CASSPGQGSGTGELFF
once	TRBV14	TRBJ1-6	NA	TGTGCCAGCAGCGCTAGCCGAATGGTCCCCCTCCACTTT	CASSASRMVPLHF
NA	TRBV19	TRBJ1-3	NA	TGTGCCAGTAGTGATGGACAAGCAGCGTACGCAAACACCATATATTTT	CASSDGQAAYANTIYF
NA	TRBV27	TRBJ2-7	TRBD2	TGTGCCAGCAGAAACATAGCGGGGGGGCACTACGAGCAGTACTTC	CASRNIAGGHYEQYF
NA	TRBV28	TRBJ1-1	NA	TGTGCCAGCAGCCTACAGGGTATGGATGAAGCTTTCTTT	CASSLQGMDEAFF
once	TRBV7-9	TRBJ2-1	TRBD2	TGTGCCAGCAGCACCCTTGGGACTAGCGGGGGCAATGAGCAGTTCTTC	CASSTLGTSGGNEQFF
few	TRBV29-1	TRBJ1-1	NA	TGCAGCGTTGTGTCTCCTTTAGACACTGAAGCTTTCTTT	CSVVSPLDTEAFF
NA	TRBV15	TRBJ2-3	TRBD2	TGTGCCACCAGCAGAGATCAGTCGACTAGCGGGGGAAGGAGCACAGATACGCAGTATTTT	CATSRDQSTSGGRSTDTQYF
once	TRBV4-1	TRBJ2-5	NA	TGCGCCAGCAGCCAAGAGGGGGCGGGGCACCAAGAGACCCAGTACTTC	CASSQEGAGHQETQYF
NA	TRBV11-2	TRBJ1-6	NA	TGTGCCAGCAGCACCCGGACAAATTCACCCCTCCACTTT	CASSTRTNSPLHF
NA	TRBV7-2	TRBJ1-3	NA	TGTGCCAGCAGCTTATCTCTGGGGCCGGGAAACACCATATATTTT	CASSLSLGPGNTIYF
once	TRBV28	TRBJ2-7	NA	TGTGCCAGCAGTTTGGGCGGGCAGTCGGAGCAGTACTTC	CASSLGGQSEQYF
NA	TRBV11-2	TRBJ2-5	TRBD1	TGTGCCAGCAGCTTAGGGGGACAGGGTGGACAAGAGACCCAGTACTTC	CASSLGGQGGQETQYF
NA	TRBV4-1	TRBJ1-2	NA	TGCGCCAGCAGCCAAATAGCCACGGGGGGCTTCTATGGCTACACCTTC	CASSQIATGGFYGYTF
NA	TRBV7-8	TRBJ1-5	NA	TGTGCCAGCAGTCACAACAGGGAACTAAGCAATCAGCCCCAGCATTTT	CASSHNRELSNQPQHF
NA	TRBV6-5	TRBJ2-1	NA	TGTGCCAGCGGAAACAATGAGCAGTTCTTC	CASGNNEQFF
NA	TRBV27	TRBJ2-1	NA	TGTGCCAGCTGCCCCTGGGGGCGCCTTGATGAGCAGTTCTTC	CASCPWGRLDEQFF
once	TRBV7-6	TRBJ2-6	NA	TGTGCCAGCAGCATATGGCTCTCTGGGGCCAACGTCCTGACTTTC	CASSIWLSGANVLTF
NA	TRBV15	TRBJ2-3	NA	TGTGCCACCAGCAGAGATCTGACTAGCACAGATACGCAGTATTTT	CATSRDLTSTDTQYF
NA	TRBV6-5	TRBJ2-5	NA	TGTGCCAGCAGTTACTTACAGATGGGGGAGACCCAGTACTTC	CASSYLQMGETQYF
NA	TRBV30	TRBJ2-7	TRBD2	TGTGCCTGGAGGAAGTTTGCTAGCGGGGGGTGGTACGAGCAGTACTTC	CAWRKFASGGWYEQYF
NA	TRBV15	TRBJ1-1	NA	TGTGCCACCAGCACTCGGGGGGGGAACACTGAAGCTTTCTTT	CATSTRGGNTEAFF
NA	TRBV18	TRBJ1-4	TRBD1	TGTGCCAGCTCACCAGCGACAGGGAAGGAGGTAAAACTGTTTTTT	CASSPATGKEVKLFF
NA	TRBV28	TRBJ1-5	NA	TGTGCCAGCAGTGAGGGATCATATAGCAATCAGCCCCAGCATTTT	CASSEGSYSNQPQHF
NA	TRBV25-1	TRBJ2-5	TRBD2	TGTGCCAGCAAGAAGGGACTAGCGTCAGAGACCCAGTACTTC	CASKKGLASETQYF
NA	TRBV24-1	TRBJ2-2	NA	TGTGCCACCAGTGATTTTACAGGGCCCACCGGGGAGCTGTTTTTT	CATSDFTGPTGELFF
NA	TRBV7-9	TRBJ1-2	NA	TGTGCCAGCAGCACCTTGGTAGGGTTTAGGGCTAACTATGGCTACACCTTC	CASSTLVGFRANYGYTF
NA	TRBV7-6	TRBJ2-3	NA	TGTGCCAGCAGCTTAGATGCGGGGGCCTACACAGATACGCAGTATTTT	CASSLDAGAYTDTQYF
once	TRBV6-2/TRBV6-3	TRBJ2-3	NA	TGTGCCAGCAGTTACTCAAAAGGGAATACAGATACGCAGTATTTT	CASSYSKGNTDTQYF
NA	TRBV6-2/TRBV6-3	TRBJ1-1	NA	TGTGCCAGCAGTTACTCGAAGGAGTTTGAAGCTTTCTTT	CASSYSKEFEAFF
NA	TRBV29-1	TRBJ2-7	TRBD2	TGCAGCGTTTTGGCGGGGGGCTCAGGGGAGCAGTACTTC	CSVLAGGSGEQYF
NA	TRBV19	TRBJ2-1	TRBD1	TGTGCCAGTAGTGTGGGACAGGGGGTGGACAATGAGCAGTTCTTC	CASSVGQGVDNEQFF
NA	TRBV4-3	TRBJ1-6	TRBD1	TGCGCCAGCAGCCAACAAACAGGGGATCCCCTCCACTTT	CASSQQTGDPLHF